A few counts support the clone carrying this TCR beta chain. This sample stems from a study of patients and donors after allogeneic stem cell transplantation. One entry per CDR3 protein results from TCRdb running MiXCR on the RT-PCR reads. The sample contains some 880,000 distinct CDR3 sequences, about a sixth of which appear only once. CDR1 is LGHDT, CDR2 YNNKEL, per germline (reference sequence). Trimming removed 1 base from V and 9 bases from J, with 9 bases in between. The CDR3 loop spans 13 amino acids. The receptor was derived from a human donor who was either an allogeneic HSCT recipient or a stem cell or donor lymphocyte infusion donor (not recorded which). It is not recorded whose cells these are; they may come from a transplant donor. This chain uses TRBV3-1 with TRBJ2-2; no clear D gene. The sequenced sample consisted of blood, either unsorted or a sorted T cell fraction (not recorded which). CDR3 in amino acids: CASSQGPPRELFF. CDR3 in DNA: TGTGCCAGCAGCCAAGGCCCCCCCAGGGAGCTGTTTTTT.